Below, 27 T cell receptor beta chains from the same sample are listed, as sequenced in a study of T cell responses to AZD1222 COVID-19 vaccine. Libraries were prepared by immunoSEQ multiplex PCR; TCRdb keeps only in-frame clonotypes and omits some of them. This sample carries 65,000 to 90,000 clones, roughly nine tenths of them seen once, and the ten largest clones take 1% to 1.5%. The sequencing here drew on peripheral blood, taken 28 days after the second AZD1222 dose. The source of these receptors is an adult who received the AZD1222 COVID-19 vaccine.

The V gene is TRBV6-5, the J gene TRBJ1-1; D unresolved. Germline loops: CDR1 MNHEY, CDR2 SVGAGI. The V end lost 6 bases, the J end lost 1 base, and 3 bases lay between the germline ends. The CDR3 contains 11 residues. The CDR3 DNA is TGTGCCAGCAGAGGGAACACTGAAGCTTTCTTT. This codes for CASRGNTEAFF.

This chain uses TRBV7-3 with TRBJ2-3; possibly TRBD2 for D (6 bases). V was clipped by 4 bases and J by 9 bases, with 23 bases between them. The CDR3 contains 16 residues. The germline V gene has CDR1 SGHTA and CDR2 FQGTGA. The CDR3 region is CASSSLSRGRLETQYF. DNA for the CDR3: TGTGCCAGCAGCTCTCTAAGTCGGGGGAGGTTGGAGACGCAGTATTTT.

The gene calls are TRBV19 and TRBJ1-5; 7 bases are a match to TRBD1. The CDR3 has 14 residues. Germline trimming cut 6 bases from V and 3 bases from J; bases unmatched to any gene: 5. CDR1 and CDR2 (germline): LNHDA, SQIVND (reference sequence). The CDR3, as DNA: TGTGCCAGTAGGACACAGGGGAACAATCAGCCCCAGCATTTT. Protein sequence: CASRTQGNNQPQHF.

The table lists this clone with a few counts. The genes are TRBV4-1 and TRBJ2-1, with D possibly matching TRBD2 (6 bases). The CDR3 runs 14 residues. Germline CDR1 reads MGHRA; CDR2 reads YSYEKL. The V end was cut by 3 bases, the J end by 6 bases, with 12 bases between. The CDR3 sequence is CASSQTSPGNEQFF. The CDR3 DNA follows: TGCGCCAGCAGCCAGACTAGTCCGGGCAATGAGCAGTTCTTC.

The chain carries TRBV4-3 and TRBJ1-3; D not certain. Per germline, CDR1 LGHNA and CDR2 YSLEER. The V end was cut by 4 bases, the J end by 0 bases, with 10 bases between. The CDR3 spans 15 residues. The CDR3 DNA reads as TGCGCCAGCAGCCTTGACCGAGCCTCTGGAAACACCATATATTTT. Its protein product is CASSLDRASGNTIYF.

This CDR3 reads CASSRDSLETQYF. Written as DNA, the CDR3 is TGTGCCAGCAGCCGGGACAGTCTAGAGACCCAGTACTTC. The rearrangement links TRBV5-4 to TRBJ2-5, with TRBD1 matching 7 bases. The germline CDR1 and CDR2 sequences are SGHNT and YYREEE (reference sequence). The CDR3 is 13 amino acids. Trimming took 4 bases from V and 4 from J; bases not matched to a gene: 4.

The chain combines TRBV7-2 with TRBJ1-2, with D possibly matching TRBD1 (6 bases). In germline, CDR1 is SGHTA, CDR2 FQGNSA. The CDR3 is made up of 13 amino acids. Deletions cut 6 bases from V and 5 bases from J, with 13 bases between. CDR3 sequence reads: CASREGVGYGYTF. In DNA, the CDR3 is TGTGCCAGCAGGGAGGGGGTAGGGTATGGCTACACCTTC.

This rearrangement joins TRBV11-3 to TRBJ2-7; either TRBD1 or TRBD2 may supply D (5 bases each). The V and J ends lost 1 base and 4 bases respectively, with 8 bases between them. Germline V gene sequence: CDR1 SGHNT, CDR2 YENEEA. This CDR3 region has 13 residues. The CDR3 nucleotides read TGTGCCAGCAGCTTAGCGGGGCAGTACGAGCAGTACTTC. This codes for CASSLAGQYEQYF.

J is TRBJ2-1 and V is TRBV24-1, with TRBD2 matching over 8 bases. The CDR3 sequence is 18 residues long. CDR1 and CDR2 from the germline V gene are KGHDR and SFDVKD. V shed 0 bases and J 2 bases; nucleotides not matched to a gene: 8. In DNA, the CDR3 is TGTGCCACCAGTGATTTGAAGGTAGCGGGGCCCCCCTACAATGAGCAGTTCTTC. Its protein is CATSDLKVAGPPYNEQFF.

V gene TRBV6-5 combines with J gene TRBJ2-1; TRBD2 aligns across 12 bases. CDR1 MNHEY and CDR2 SVGAGI come from the germline V gene. This CDR3 contains 15 residues. Trimming removed 8 bases from V and 6 bases from J; junction bases left unmatched: 8. The chain's CDR3 is CASCLLAGGTNEQFF. CDR3 DNA sequence: TGTGCCAGCTGCCTACTAGCGGGAGGAACCAATGAGCAGTTCTTC.

The chain combines TRBV27 with TRBJ2-5; 7 bases are shared with TRBD2. Germline trimming cut 1 base from V and 4 bases from J; bases unmatched to any gene: 3. The CDR3 is made up of 14 amino acids. CDR1 and CDR2 from the germline V gene are MNHEY and SMNVEV (reference sequence). The chain's CDR3 is CASSLWPGGETQYF. The CDR3, as DNA: TGTGCCAGCAGTTTATGGCCGGGGGGAGAGACCCAGTACTTC.

The chain carries TRBV5-1 and TRBJ2-7; 7 nucleotides line up with TRBD1. The length of the CDR3 is 16 residues. From germline, CDR1 is SGHRS and CDR2 YFSETQ. Unmatched junction bases numbered 8, after V lost 0 bases and J lost 2 bases. Here the CDR3 reads CASSLGQDRYAYEQYF. The DNA of the CDR3 is TGCGCCAGCAGCTTGGGACAGGACAGGTACGCCTACGAGCAGTACTTC.

This chain joins TRBV18 and TRBJ1-2; 9 nucleotides align to TRBD1. Trimming at V came to 6 bases and at J to 8 bases, leaving 10 bases not matched to a gene. The CDR3 is 14 residues long. CDR1 is KGHSH, CDR2 LQKENI, per germline. Here the CDR3 DNA reads TGTGCCAGCTCCCTCACGGACAGGGGTGAGGGCTACACCTTC. Translating it yields CASSLTDRGEGYTF. Full variable domain (rest looked up from reference TRBV18 and TRBJ1-2): NAGVMQNPRHLVRRRGQEARLRCSPMKGHSHVYWYRQLPEEGLKFMVYLQKENIIDESGMPKERFSAEFPKEGPSILRIQQVVRGDSAAYFCASSLTDRGEGYTFGSGTRLTVV.

V and J are TRBV27 and TRBJ1-5; D is possibly TRBD1 (5 bases). V was pared by 5 bases and J by 0 bases, with 14 bases between. The CDR3 has 16 amino acids. Germline lookup yields CDR1 MNHEY and CDR2 SMNVEV (reference sequence). The CDR3: CASSRTGGISNQPQHF. CDR3 coding DNA: TGTGCCAGCAGTCGCACCGGGGGTATTAGCAATCAGCCCCAGCATTTT.

V gene TRBV6-5 combines with J gene TRBJ1-6; D might be TRBD1 (5 bases). Germline V lookup: CDR1 MNHEY, CDR2 SVGAGI. The CDR3 consists of 16 residues. V lost 0 bases and J 2 bases, leaving 8 bases between the germline ends. CDR3 amino acids: CASSYSTDAYNSPLHF. CDR3 bases: TGTGCCAGCAGTTACTCGACAGACGCCTATAATTCACCCCTCCACTTT.

The rearrangement links TRBV3-1 (or the pseudogene TRBV3-2) to TRBJ2-2; the D is unclear. The CDR3 has 13 amino acids. Between the trimmed V and J ends, which lost 4 bases and 6 bases, there was a span of 9 bases. Per germline, CDR1 LGHDT and CDR2 YNNKEL (reference sequence). CDR3 protein: CASSRTTPGELFF. The CDR3 nucleotides are TGTGCCAGCAGCCGCACTACCCCCGGGGAGCTGTTTTTT.

The chain combines TRBV6-1 with TRBJ2-7; D gene ambiguous. Trimming cost V 0 bases and J 0 bases, with 6 bases left between them. Germline CDR1 and CDR2: MNHNS and SASEGT. This CDR3 spans 14 amino acids. CDR3 nucleotides: TGTGCCAGCAGTGAAGCACTCCCCTCCTACGAGCAGTACTTC. Its translation: CASSEALPSYEQYF.

The chain couples TRBV2 to TRBJ2-6, with D uncertain. The CDR3 consists of 15 residues. Germline CDR1 is SNHLY and CDR2 is FYNNEI. Trimming removed 3 bases from V and 2 bases from J, with 8 bases in between. The CDR3 sequence is CASSERPAGANVLTF. Written as DNA, the CDR3 is TGTGCCAGCAGTGAGAGGCCGGCTGGGGCCAACGTCCTGACTTTC.

The sample holds one count of this clone. The CDR3 DNA is TGTGCCAGTACCCCATTTGGGACTCTCGGCGTGCAGTTCTTC. This gives the protein CASTPFGTLGVQFF. The V call is TRBV19, the J call TRBJ2-1; D possibly corresponds to TRBD2 (6 bases). The CDR3 extends over 14 amino acids. V dropped 7 bases and J dropped 12 bases, with 22 bases sitting between them. Looked up from germline, CDR1 is LNHDA and CDR2 is SQIVND (reference sequence).

The sample holds one count of this clone. The V gene is TRBV3-1 (or the pseudogene TRBV3-2), the J gene TRBJ1-2; D gene unclear. The germline V gene has CDR1 LGHDT and CDR2 YNNKEL (reference sequence). Trimming cost V 2 bases and J 4 bases, with 5 bases left between them. The CDR3 extends over 12 amino acids. The CDR3 DNA sequence: TGTGCCAGCAGCCAAAGTCCCTATGGCTACACCTTC. The encoded protein is CASSQSPYGYTF.

This sequence joins TRBV19 and TRBJ2-3; 12 bases fit TRBD2. Germline trimming cut 6 bases from V and 4 bases from J; bases unmatched to any gene: 5. The CDR3 has 15 amino acids. The germline V gene has CDR1 LNHDA and CDR2 SQIVND (reference sequence). The CDR3 bases are TGTGCCAGTAGGTCCCTAGCGGGAGGGGCAGATACGCAGTATTTT. Amino acids: CASRSLAGGADTQYF.

J is TRBJ1-3 and V is TRBV19; possible D gene TRBD1, 5 bases. Per germline, CDR1 LNHDA and CDR2 SQIVND (reference sequence). This CDR3 region has 15 residues. Trimming took 2 bases from V and 0 from J, leaving 8 bases between them. This CDR3 is CASSIRGDSGNTIYF. The CDR3 DNA reads TGTGCCAGTAGTATACGGGGGGACTCTGGAAACACCATATATTTT.

The CDR3 sequence is CASKSLLGVDEQFF. Written as DNA, the CDR3 is TGCGCCAGCAAATCTCTTCTAGGGGTGGATGAGCAGTTCTTC. The genes are TRBV5-1 and TRBJ2-1; D perhaps matches TRBD1 (5 bases). Trimming left V 6 bases short and J 8 bases short, with 18 bases between. The CDR3 is 14 residues long. Germline CDR1 and CDR2: SGHRS and YFSETQ.

The rearrangement links TRBV4-2 to TRBJ1-1; D possibly corresponds to TRBD1 (6 bases). The CDR3 contains 17 residues. Per germline, CDR1 LGHNA and CDR2 YNFKEQ. The germline V and J ends were trimmed by 4 bases and 4 bases, with 22 bases remaining between them. CDR3 sequence reads: CASSRMGGRGTRTEAFF. The DNA for the CDR3 is TGTGCCAGCAGCCGAATGGGGGGAAGGGGGACCCGCACTGAAGCTTTCTTT.

The table lists this clone with a count of one. The J gene is TRBJ2-5, the V gene TRBV20-1, with D unresolved. Trimming stripped 5 bases from V and 2 bases from J, with 6 bases between. The CDR3 spans 11 residues. Germline V CDR1 and CDR2: DFQATT, SNEGSKA (reference sequence). This CDR3 is CSAVSQETQYF. The CDR3 coding sequence is TGCAGTGCTGTAAGTCAAGAGACCCAGTACTTC.

The chain links TRBV30 to TRBJ2-2, with 7 bases identical to TRBD1. V trimming: 5 bases; J trimming: 3 bases; junction bases outside the gene matches: 6. Germline V gene lookup returns CDR1 GTSNPN and CDR2 SVGIG (reference sequence). This CDR3 is 14 amino acids long. The CDR3: CAWDRDSHTGELFF. The DNA of the CDR3 is TGTGCCTGGGACCGGGACAGCCACACCGGGGAGCTGTTTTTT. Looking up the rest from reference TRBV30 and TRBJ2-2 gives the full variable domain: SQTIHQWPATLVQPVGSPLSLECTVEGTSNPNLYWYRQAAGRGLQLLFYSVGIGQISSEVPQNLSASRPQDRQFILSSKKLLLSDSGFYLCAWDRDSHTGELFFGEGSRLTVL.

V gene TRBV6-5 combines with J gene TRBJ2-7; the match to TRBD2 covers 11 bases. Per the germline V gene, CDR1 is MNHEY and CDR2 is SVGAGI. The CDR3 contains 15 residues. The J segment lost 4 bases and the V segment lost 2 bases, leaving 4 bases of the junction unmatched. In DNA, the CDR3 is TGTGCCAGCAGTTACAAGGGACTAGCGGTTTACGAGCAGTACTTC. Translating it yields CASSYKGLAVYEQYF.